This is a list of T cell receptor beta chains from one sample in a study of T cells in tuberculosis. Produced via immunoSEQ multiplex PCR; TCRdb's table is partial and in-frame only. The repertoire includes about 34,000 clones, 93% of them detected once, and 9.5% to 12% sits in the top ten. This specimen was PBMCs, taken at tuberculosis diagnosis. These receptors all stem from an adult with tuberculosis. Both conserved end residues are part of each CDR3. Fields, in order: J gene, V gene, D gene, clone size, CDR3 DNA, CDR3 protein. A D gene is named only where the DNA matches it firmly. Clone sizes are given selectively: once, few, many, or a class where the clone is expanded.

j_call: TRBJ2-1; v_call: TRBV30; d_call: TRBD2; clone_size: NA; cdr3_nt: TGTGCCTGGAGGGTTAGCGGGAGAACCGATGAGCAGTTCTTC; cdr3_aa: CAWRVSGRTDEQFF
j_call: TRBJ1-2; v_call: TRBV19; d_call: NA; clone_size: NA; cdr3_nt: TGTGCCAGTAATAGCCAGAACTATGGCTACACCTTC; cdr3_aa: CASNSQNYGYTF
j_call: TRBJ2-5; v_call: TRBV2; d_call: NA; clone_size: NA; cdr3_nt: TGTGCCAGCATGGGGGGGGACAATATAGGGGCCCAGTACTTC; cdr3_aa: CASMGGDNIGAQYF
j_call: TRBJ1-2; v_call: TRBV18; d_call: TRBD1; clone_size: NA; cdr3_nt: TGTGCCAGCTCACCCGGGACAGATGGCTACACCTTC; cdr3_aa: CASSPGTDGYTF
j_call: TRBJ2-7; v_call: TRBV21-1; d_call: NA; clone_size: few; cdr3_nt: TGTGCCAGCAGCAAATGGGGCGGGAGGACCTACGAGCAGTACTTC; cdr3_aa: CASSKWGGRTYEQYF
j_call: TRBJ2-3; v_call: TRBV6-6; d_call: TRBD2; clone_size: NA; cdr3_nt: TGTGCCAGCAGTTATACGGGGGGGGCCACAGATACGCAGTATTTT; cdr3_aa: CASSYTGGATDTQYF
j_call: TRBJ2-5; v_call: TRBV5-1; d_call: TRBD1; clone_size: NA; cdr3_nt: TGCGCCAGCAGCTTGGAGACAGGGGAGGAGACCCAGTACTTC; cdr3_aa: CASSLETGEETQYF
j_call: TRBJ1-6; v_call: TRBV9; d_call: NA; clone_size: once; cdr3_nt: TGTGCCAGCAGCGCTCCGGGACTCGGGCAACCCCTCCACTTT; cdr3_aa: CASSAPGLGQPLHF
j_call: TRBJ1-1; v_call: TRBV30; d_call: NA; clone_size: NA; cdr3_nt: TGTGCCTGGAGTGGAACAGGGATTGAAGCTTTCTTT; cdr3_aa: CAWSGTGIEAFF
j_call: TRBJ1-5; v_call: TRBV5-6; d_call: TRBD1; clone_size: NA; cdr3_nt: TGTGCCAGCAGCTATGGACAGGGGTATCAGCCCCAGCATTTT; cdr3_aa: CASSYGQGYQPQHF
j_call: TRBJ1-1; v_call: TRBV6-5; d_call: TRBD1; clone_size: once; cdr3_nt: TGTGCCAGCAACGTAGACAGGGGAAAGACTGAAGCTTTCTTT; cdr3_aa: CASNVDRGKTEAFF
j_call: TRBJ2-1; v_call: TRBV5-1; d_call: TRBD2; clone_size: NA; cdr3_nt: TGCGCCAGCAGCTTACTAGCGGGAGAGGGGGGGCTCTTC; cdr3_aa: CASSLLAGEGGLF
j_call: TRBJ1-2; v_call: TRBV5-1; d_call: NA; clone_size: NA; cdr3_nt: TGCGCCAGCAGCTTGGATAGCGACAAAGCTAACTATGGCTACACCTTC; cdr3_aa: CASSLDSDKANYGYTF
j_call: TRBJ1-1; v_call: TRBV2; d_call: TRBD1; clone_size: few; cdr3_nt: TGTGCCAGCAGTGAGCTCGGACAGGGGGACACTGAAGCTTTCTTT; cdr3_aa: CASSELGQGDTEAFF
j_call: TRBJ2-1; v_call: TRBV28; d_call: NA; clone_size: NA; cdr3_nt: TGTGCCAGCAGTTTCGGGCCGGGGGCCTACAATGAGCAGTTCTTC; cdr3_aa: CASSFGPGAYNEQFF
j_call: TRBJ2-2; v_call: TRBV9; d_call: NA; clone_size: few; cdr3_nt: TGTGCCAGCGGGGGCGCGAACACCGGGGAGCTGTTTTTT; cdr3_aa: CASGGANTGELFF
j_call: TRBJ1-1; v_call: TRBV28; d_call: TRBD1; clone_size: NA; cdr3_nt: TGTGCCAGCAGTTTCTCAGGGACAGGAGACACTGAAGCTTTCTTT; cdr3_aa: CASSFSGTGDTEAFF
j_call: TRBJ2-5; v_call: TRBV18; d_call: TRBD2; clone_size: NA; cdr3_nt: TGTGCCAGCTCACCAATGACTAGCGGGGGCCGGCCCGGGGAGACCCAGTACTTC; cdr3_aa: CASSPMTSGGRPGETQYF
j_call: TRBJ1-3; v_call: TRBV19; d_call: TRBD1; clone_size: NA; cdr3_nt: TGTGCCAGTATTCCGGGACAGGGGGCTGGAAACACCATATATTTT; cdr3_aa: CASIPGQGAGNTIYF
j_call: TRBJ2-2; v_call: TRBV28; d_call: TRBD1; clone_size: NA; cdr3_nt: TGTGCCAGCAGTTGGACAGGGGGTACCGGGGAGCTGTTTTTT; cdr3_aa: CASSWTGGTGELFF
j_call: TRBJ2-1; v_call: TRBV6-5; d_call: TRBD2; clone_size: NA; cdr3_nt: TGTGCCAGCAGTTGGGAGCGGGAGGGGGACTACAATGAGCAGTTCTTC; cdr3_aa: CASSWEREGDYNEQFF
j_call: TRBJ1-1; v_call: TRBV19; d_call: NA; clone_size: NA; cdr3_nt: TGTGCCAGTAGTATAGACAGGGTGGGGATCGAGAACACTGAAGCTTTCTTT; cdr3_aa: CASSIDRVGIENTEAFF
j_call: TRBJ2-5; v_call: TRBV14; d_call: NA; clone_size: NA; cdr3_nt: TGTGCCAGCAGCATCACAGGGTGGCCCTCACAAGAGACCCAGTACTTC; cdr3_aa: CASSITGWPSQETQYF
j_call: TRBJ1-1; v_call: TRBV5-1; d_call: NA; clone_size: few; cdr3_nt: TGCGCCAGCAGCTTGGAGGGGGTCGACAACACTGAAGCTTTCTTT; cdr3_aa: CASSLEGVDNTEAFF
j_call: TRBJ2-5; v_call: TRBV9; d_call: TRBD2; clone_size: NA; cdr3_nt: TGTGCCAGCAGCGGAGACCGGACTAGCGGGGTGCCGGGAGAGACCCAGTACTTC; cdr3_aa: CASSGDRTSGVPGETQYF
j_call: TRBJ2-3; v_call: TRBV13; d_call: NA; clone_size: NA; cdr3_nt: TGTGCCAGCAGCTCCGGCACAGATACGCAGTATTTT; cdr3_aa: CASSSGTDTQYF